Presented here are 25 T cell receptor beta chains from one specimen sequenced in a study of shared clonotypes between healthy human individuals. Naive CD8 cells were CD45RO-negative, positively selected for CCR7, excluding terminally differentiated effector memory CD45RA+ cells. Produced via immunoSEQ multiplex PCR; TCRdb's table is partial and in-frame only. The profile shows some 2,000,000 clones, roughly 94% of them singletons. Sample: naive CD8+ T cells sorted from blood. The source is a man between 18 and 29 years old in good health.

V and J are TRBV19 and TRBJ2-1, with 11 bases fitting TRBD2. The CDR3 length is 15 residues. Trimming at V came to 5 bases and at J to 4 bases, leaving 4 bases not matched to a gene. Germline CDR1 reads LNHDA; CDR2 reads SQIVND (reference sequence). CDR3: CASSLLAGAYNEQFF. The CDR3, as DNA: TGTGCCAGTAGTTTACTAGCGGGAGCTTACAATGAGCAGTTCTTC.

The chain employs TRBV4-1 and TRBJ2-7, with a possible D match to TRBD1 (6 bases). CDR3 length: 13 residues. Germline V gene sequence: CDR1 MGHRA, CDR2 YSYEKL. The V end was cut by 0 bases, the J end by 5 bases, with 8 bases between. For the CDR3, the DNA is TGCGCCAGCAGCCAAGAAGGGGGAAACGAGCAGTACTTC. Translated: CASSQEGGNEQYF.

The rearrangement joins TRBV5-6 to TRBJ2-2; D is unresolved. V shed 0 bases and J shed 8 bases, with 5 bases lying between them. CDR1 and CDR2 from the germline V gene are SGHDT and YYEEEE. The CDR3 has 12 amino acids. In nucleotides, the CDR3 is TGTGCCAGCAGCTTGGTCAGAGGGGAGCTGTTTTTT. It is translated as CASSLVRGELFF.

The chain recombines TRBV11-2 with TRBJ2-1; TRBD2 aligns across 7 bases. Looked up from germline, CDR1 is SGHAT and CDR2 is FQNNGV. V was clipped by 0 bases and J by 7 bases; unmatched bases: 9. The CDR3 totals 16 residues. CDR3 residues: CASSLDGGSSSNEQFF. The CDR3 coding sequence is TGTGCCAGCAGCTTAGATGGCGGGAGTTCGTCGAATGAGCAGTTCTTC.

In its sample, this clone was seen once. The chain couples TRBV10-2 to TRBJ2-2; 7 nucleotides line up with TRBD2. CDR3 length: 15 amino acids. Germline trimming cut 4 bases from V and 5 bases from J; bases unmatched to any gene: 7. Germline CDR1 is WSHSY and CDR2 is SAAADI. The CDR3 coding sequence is TGCGCCAGCAGTGCAACGACACTAGCGACCGGGGAGCTGTTTTTT. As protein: CASSATTLATGELFF.

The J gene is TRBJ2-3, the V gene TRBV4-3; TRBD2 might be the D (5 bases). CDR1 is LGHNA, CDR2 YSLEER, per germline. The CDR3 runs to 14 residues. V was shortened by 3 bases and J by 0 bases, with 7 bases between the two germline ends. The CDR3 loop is CASSQWTSTDTQYF. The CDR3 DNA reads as TGCGCCAGCAGCCAGTGGACTAGCACAGATACGCAGTATTTT.

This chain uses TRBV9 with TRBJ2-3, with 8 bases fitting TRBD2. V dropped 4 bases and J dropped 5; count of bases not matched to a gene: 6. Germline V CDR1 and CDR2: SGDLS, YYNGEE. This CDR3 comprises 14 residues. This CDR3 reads CASSSTSGEDTQYF. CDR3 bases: TGTGCCAGCAGCTCCACTAGCGGAGAAGATACGCAGTATTTT.

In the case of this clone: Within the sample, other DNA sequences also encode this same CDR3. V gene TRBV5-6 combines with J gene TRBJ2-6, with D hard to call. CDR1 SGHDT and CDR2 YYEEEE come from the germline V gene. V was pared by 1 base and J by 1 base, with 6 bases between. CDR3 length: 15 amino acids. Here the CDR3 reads CASSLWGSGANVLTF. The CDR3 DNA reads TGTGCCAGCAGCTTGTGGGGATCTGGGGCCAACGTCCTGACTTTC.

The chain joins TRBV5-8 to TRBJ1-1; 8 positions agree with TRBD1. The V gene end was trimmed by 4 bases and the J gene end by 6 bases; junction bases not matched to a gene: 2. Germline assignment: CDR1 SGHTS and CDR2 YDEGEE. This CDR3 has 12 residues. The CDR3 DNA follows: TGTGCCAGCAGCGGGGACAGGTCTGAAGCTTTCTTT. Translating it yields CASSGDRSEAFF.

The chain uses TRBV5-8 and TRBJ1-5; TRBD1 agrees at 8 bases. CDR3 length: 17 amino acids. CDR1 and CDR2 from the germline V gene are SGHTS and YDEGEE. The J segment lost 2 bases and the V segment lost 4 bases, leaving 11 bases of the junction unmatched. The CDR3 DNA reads TGTGCCAGCAGCCTCAGAGGACAGGGTTTTGGCAATCAGCCCCAGCATTTT. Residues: CASSLRGQGFGNQPQHF.

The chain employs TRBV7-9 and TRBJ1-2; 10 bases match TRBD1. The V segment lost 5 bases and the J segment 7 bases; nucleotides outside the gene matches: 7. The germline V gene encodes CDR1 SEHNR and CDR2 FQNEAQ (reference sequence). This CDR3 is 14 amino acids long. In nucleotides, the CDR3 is TGTGCCAGCAGCCCGACAGGGGGCTGGGGTGGCTACACCTTC. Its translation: CASSPTGGWGGYTF.

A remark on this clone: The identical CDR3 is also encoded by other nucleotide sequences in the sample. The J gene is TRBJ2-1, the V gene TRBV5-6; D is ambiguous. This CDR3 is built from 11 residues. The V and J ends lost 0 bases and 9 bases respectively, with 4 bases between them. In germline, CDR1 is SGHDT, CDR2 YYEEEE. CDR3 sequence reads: CASSLGREQFF. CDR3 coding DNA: TGTGCCAGCAGCTTGGGTCGTGAGCAGTTCTTC.

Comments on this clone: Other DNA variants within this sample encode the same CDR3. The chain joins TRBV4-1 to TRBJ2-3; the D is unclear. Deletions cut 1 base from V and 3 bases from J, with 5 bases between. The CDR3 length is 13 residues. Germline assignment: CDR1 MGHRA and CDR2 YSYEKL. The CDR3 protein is CASSQVGTDTQYF. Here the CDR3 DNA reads TGCGCCAGCAGCCAAGTGGGGACAGATACGCAGTATTTT.

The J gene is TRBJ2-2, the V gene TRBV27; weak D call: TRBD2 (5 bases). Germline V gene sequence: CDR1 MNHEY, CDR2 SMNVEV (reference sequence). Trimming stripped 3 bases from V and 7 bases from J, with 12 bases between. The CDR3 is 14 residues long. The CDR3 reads CASSFVGGGGELFF. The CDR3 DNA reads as TGTGCCAGCAGTTTCGTAGGAGGAGGCGGGGAGCTGTTTTTT.

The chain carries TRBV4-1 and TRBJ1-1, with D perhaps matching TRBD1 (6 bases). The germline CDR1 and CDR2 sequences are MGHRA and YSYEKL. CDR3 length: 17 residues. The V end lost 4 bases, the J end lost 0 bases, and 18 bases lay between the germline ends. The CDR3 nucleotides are TGCGCCAGCAGCCCCTCTGGGCAGGGGTGGGTGAACACTGAAGCTTTCTTT. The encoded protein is CASSPSGQGWVNTEAFF.

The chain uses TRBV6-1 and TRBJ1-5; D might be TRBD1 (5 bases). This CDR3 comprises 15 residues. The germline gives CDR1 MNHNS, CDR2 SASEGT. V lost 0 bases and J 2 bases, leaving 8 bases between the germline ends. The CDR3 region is CASSEAGGGNQPQHF. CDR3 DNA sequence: TGTGCCAGCAGTGAAGCAGGAGGGGGCAATCAGCCCCAGCATTTT.

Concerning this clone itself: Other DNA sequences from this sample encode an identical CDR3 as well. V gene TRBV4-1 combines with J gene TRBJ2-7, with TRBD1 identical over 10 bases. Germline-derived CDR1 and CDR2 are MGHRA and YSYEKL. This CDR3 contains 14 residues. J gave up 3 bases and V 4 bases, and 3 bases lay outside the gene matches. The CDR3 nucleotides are TGCGCCAGCAGCCCGCGGACAGGGGGCTACGAGCAGTACTTC. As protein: CASSPRTGGYEQYF.

The chain's CDR3 is CASSPDREAYGYTF. DNA for the CDR3: TGTGCCAGCAGCCCCGACAGGGAGGCCTATGGCTACACCTTC. The rearrangement links TRBV11-2 to TRBJ1-2, with 7 bases aligning to TRBD1. Unmatched junction bases numbered 7, after V lost 5 bases and J lost 4 bases. This CDR3 comprises 14 residues. Germline V gives CDR1 SGHAT, CDR2 FQNNGV.

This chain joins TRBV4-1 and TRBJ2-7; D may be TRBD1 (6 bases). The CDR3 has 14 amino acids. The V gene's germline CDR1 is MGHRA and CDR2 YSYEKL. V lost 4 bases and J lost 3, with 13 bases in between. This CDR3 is CASSPRQDNYEQYF. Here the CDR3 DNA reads TGCGCCAGCAGCCCCCGACAGGATAACTACGAGCAGTACTTC.

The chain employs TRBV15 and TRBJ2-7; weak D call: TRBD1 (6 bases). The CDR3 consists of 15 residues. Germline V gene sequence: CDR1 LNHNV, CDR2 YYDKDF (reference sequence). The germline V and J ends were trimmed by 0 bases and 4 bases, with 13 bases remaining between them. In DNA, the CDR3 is TGTGCCACCAGCAGAGACGCGGACAGTTGGTACGAGCAGTACTTC. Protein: CATSRDADSWYEQYF.

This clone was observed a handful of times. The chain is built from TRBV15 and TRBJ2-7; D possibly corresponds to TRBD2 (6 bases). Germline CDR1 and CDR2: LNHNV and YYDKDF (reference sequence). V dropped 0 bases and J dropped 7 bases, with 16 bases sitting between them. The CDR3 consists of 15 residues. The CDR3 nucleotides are TGTGCCACCAGCAGAGAGGGGGGACGAGGAGGGGAGCAGTACTTC. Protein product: CATSREGGRGGEQYF.

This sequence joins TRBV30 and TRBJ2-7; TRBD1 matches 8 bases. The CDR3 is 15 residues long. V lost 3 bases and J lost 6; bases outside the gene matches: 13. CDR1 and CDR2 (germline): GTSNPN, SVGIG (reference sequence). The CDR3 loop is CAWSLSGGAASEQYF. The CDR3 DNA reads TGTGCCTGGAGCCTTTCAGGGGGCGCGGCAAGCGAGCAGTACTTC. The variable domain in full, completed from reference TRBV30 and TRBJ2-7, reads SQTIHQWPATLVQPVGSPLSLECTVEGTSNPNLYWYRQAAGRGLQLLFYSVGIGQISSEVPQNLSASRPQDRQFILSSKKLLLSDSGFYLCAWSLSGGAASEQYFGPGTRLTVT.

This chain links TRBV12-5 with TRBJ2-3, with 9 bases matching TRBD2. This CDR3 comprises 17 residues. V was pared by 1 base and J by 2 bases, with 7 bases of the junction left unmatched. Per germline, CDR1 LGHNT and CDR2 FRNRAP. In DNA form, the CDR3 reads TGTGCTAGTGGTTTGGGGTTGACTAGCGGATTCACAGATACGCAGTATTTT. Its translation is CASGLGLTSGFTDTQYF.

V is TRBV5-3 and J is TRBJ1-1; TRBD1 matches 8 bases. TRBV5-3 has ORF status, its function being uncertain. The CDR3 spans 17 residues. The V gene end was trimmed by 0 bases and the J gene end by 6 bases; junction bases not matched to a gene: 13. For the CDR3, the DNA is TGTGCCAGAAGCTTGGATGCCCCGGACAGGGAGCCAGCTGAAGCTTTCTTT. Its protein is CARSLDAPDREPAEAFF.

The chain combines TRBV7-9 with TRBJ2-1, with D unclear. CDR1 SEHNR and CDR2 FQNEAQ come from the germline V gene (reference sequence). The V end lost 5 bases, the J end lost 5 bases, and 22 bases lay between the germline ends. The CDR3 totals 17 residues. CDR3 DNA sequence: TGTGCCAGCAGCCTTCCCTCCGGGCCCATGGGCAACAATGAGCAGTTCTTC. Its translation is CASSLPSGPMGNNEQFF.